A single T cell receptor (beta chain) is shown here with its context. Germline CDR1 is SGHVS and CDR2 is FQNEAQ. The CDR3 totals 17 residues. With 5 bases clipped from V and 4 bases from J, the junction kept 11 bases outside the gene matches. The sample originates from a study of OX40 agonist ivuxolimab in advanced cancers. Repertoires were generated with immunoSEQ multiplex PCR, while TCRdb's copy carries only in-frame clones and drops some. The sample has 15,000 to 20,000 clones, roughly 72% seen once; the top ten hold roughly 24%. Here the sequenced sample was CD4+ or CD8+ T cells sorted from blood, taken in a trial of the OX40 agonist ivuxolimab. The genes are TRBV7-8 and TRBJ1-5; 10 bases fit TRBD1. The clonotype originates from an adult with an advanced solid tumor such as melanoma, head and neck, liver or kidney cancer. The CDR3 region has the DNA TGTGCCAGCAGCATTGGGACAGGGGCTGGTGGAAATCAGCCCCAGCATTTT. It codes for CASSIGTGAGGNQPQHF.